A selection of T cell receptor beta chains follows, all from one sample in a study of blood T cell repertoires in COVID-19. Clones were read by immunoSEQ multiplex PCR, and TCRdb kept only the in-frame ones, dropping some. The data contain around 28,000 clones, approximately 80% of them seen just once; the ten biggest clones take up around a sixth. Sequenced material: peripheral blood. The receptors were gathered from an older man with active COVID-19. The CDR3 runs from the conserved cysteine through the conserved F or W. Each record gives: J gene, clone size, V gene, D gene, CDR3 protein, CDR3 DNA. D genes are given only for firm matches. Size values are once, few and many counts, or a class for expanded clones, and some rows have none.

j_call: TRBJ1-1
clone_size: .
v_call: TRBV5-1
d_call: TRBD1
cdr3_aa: CASSPPTGGTVEAFF
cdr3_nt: TGCGCCAGCAGCCCTCCGACAGGGGGCACAGTTGAAGCTTTCTTT

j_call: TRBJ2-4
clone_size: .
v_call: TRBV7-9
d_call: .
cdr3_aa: CASSHGTGGTIQYF
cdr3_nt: TGTGCCAGCAGCCACGGGACCGGAGGGACCATTCAGTACTTC

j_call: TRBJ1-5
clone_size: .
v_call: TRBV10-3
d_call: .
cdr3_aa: CAISGERDNQPQHF
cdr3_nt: TGTGCCATCAGTGGAGAGAGGGACAATCAGCCCCAGCATTTT

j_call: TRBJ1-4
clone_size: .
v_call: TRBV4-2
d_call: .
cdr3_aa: CASSQEGRRGEKLFF
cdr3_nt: TGTGCCAGCAGCCAAGAAGGTAGGAGGGGTGAAAAACTGTTTTTT

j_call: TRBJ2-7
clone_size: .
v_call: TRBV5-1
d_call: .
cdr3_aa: CASSLVSYEQYF
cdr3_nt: TGCGCCAGCAGCTTGGTATCCTACGAGCAGTACTTC

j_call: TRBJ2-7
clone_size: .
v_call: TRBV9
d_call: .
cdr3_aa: CASSVVFRELKVEQYF
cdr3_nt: TGTGCCAGCAGCGTAGTATTCCGGGAGCTAAAGGTCGAGCAGTACTTC

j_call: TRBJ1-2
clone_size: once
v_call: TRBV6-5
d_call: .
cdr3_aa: CASIPGREAGYTF
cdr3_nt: TGTGCCAGCATCCCCGGGAGGGAGGCTGGCTACACCTTC

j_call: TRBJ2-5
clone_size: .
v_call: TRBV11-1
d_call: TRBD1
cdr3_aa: CASSLVADRGRETQYF
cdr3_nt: TGTGCCAGCAGCTTGGTTGCGGACAGGGGACGAGAGACCCAGTACTTC

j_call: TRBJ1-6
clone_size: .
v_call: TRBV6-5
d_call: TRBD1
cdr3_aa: CASRLGQDSPLHF
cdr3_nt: TGTGCCAGCAGATTGGGACAGGATTCACCCCTCCACTTT

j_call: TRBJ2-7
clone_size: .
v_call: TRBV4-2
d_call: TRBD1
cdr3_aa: CASSQDGVGQGAYEQYF
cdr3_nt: TGTGCCAGCAGCCAAGATGGGGTAGGACAGGGGGCTTACGAGCAGTACTTC

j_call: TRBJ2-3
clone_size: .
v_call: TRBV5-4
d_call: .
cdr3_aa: CASSEVIRGSTDTQYF
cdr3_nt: TGTGCCAGCAGCGAGGTAATCCGGGGTAGCACAGATACGCAGTATTTT

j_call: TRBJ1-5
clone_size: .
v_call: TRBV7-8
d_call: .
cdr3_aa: CASSLGGDIRNQPQHF
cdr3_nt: TGTGCCAGCAGCTTAGGGGGCGACATCCGCAATCAGCCCCAGCATTTT

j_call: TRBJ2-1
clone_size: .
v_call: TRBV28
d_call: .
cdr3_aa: CASSRRGGEQFF
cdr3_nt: TGTGCCAGCAGTCGCAGGGGTGGTGAGCAGTTCTTC

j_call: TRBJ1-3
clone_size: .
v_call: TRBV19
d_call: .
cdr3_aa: CASSILGARGNTIYF
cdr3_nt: TGTGCCAGTAGTATACTGGGGGCGCGAGGAAACACCATATATTTT

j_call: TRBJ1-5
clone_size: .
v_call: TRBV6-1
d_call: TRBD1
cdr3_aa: CASSAGTGNWGNQPQHF
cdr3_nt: TGTGCCAGCAGTGCCGGGACAGGGAATTGGGGCAATCAGCCCCAGCATTTT

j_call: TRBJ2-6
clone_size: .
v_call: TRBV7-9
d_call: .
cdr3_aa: CASSPGAGANVLTF
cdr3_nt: TGTGCCAGCAGCCCCGGGGCTGGGGCCAACGTCCTGACTTTC